This TCR beta chain was obtained from a study of regulatory T cells in long-lasting Graves disease (dated by TCRdb to the early 2020s). Study-level background: Newly diagnosed Graves' disease patients had taken antithyroid drugs for less than 3 months. The study took place in China and was registered as a clinical trial. Patients with persistent Graves' disease were compared with patients with newly diagnosed Graves' disease using TCR sequencing and RNA sequencing of peripheral blood. A total of roughly 35 samples underwent TCR sequencing, from about 13 patients with persistent Graves' disease and 20 or so patients with newly diagnosed Graves' disease. The paper as a whole reports these results and caveats: Sequencing and analysis were limited to the TCR beta chain. Peripheral blood alone was examined, since thyroid tissue, which constituted the primary lesion, could not be accessed. Preferential use of TRBV28, TRBJ1-2 and TRBJ2-5 was observed in persistent disease, whereas TRBV20-1 and TRBJ2-1 were favored in newly diagnosed disease. The authors noted that the small sample size was a limitation that may lower accuracy. A larger number of public clonotypes was shared among persistent patients (approximately 3,000) than among newly diagnosed patients (more than 850). Compared with newly diagnosed patients, patients with persistent Graves' disease had lower TCR Shannon entropy and fewer highly expanded clones, which suggests clonal expansion.

This clonotype was recorded many times. Its antigen remains unidentified. One base away there is no much larger clone; base qualities are not given. Per the publication, the time point label means: newly diagnosed GD, antithyroid drugs for less than 3 months. For both TCR sequencing and RNA sequencing, RNA was extracted from PBMCs using TRIzol. The diagnosis of Graves' disease was made according to American Thyroid Association guidelines. Patients for the study were recruited at an endocrinology department in Xi'an, China. Each patient gave 7 to 9.5 milliliters of peripheral blood, collected in an EDTA anticoagulant tube. PBMCs were isolated by Ficoll Paque Plus density gradient separation without further T cell sorting. An Agilent 2100 Bioanalyzer and agarose gel were used to check RNA quality, and a NanoDrop 2000 was used to measure RNA concentration. Reading from cysteine to phenylalanine, the CDR3 counts 16 amino acids. CDR3 DNA is the only sequence kept; it has 48 bases, read in frame from the first base. CDR1 and CDR2, looked up from the germline V gene, are ENHRY and SYGVKD. At the junction V is shortened by 0 bases and J by 6 bases; bases outside the gene matches: 5.

Libraries were constructed by multiplex PCR. These reads were obtained on an Illumina HiSeq 4000. To build TCR beta libraries, CDR3 regions were amplified by Arm-PCR using iRepertoire HTBI primers. Before sequencing, the PCR products went through gel purification. The authors processed their data as follows. Gene usage analysis of CDR3 amino acid clonotypes used the 50 to 70 TRBV and 14 TRBJ segments found across samples. Filtered high-quality paired reads were merged into contigs using COPE and FqMerger. BLAST was used to align contigs to the IMGT TRBV, TRBD and TRBJ reference genes, and CDR3 was defined following IMGT. Highly expanded clones were defined as clonotypes with a frequency above 0.1%. Shannon entropy served as the measure of repertoire diversity, while the Gini coefficient captured V-J evenness. Public clonotypes were defined as clonotypes shared by more than one individual. The public reads were run again by TCRdb, first through fastp at Q25 and then through MiXCR, and only productive beta chains were kept. Rows merge per CDR3 protein into single entries with the most common DNA and genes. The V and J calls shown here were made by TCRdb, not taken from the authors' results. The sample table contains 410,000 or so distinct CDR3 sequences; only one count was recorded for 14% to 15% of them. Approximately 15% of the sample goes to the ten largest clones.

Another study also made use of these data, one on T cells in Graves' hyperthyroidism and ophthalmopathy. As that second paper reports: A patient counted as having stable Graves' hyperthyroidism if no progression to ophthalmopathy occurred over 18 months of follow-up. Hyperthyroidism patients were newly diagnosed, had a disease duration of under 2 months, and were aged 18 to 65 years. Exclusion was applied to patients with uncontrolled infections, other autoimmune diseases, pregnancy or lactation. Diagnoses were established on the basis of clinical symptoms, serum thyroxine and TRAb, thyroid ultrasound, and orbital computed tomography. For the first round of RT-PCR on the TCR CDR3, the HTBI primer set was used together with the Qiagen OneStep RT-PCR kit. Most expanded thyroid clonotypes (frequency above 0.001) were also detected in blood, suggesting blood repertoires may reflect thyroid immune responses. Ophthalmopathy was separated from stable hyperthyroidism by a 13 V-J signature model, with over 85% sensitivity and roughly 84% specificity obtained in cross-validation and 80%/75% obtained in testing. In validation, progression to ophthalmopathy was predicted by the model with approximately 67% sensitivity and 72% to 80% specificity, a median of about 6.8 months before onset. A discovery cohort of approximately 97 patients, roughly 45 with Graves' ophthalmopathy and about 58 with stable Graves' hyperthyroidism, was used to find distinguishing TCR V-J signatures. An independent validation cohort of under 20 hyperthyroidism patients and about 15 patients who later progressed to ophthalmopathy tested prospective prediction of ophthalmopathy. The 75 to 100 discovery patients were randomly split 7:3 into training and test sets. The study also compared thyroid tissue and blood T-cell repertoires from roughly 6 Graves' hyperthyroidism patients. Once sampling was done, hyperthyroidism patients were given methimazole at a starting dose of 30 mg daily, whereas ophthalmopathy patients were given high-dose intravenous methylprednisolone. A second multiplex PCR round built the libraries, followed by size selection and purification. Libraries were sequenced paired-end with 100 bp reads on an Illumina HiSeq2000. SOAPnuke was used to process the raw data, throwing out any read that contained adapters or uncalled bases, had a mean Phred below 15, or lacked an exact constant-primer or identifier match. COPE v1.2.5 was used to merge high-quality paired reads, and clonotypes were defined as unique nucleotide sequences. MiTCR v1.1 was used to align the clonotypes against IMGT TRBV, TRBD and TRBJ reference segments. The analysis was restricted to V-J combinations with a frequency above 0.0001, which together covered 99.2% of the repertoires. The TCS score was defined as the ratio of F50 (clonal expansion) to E x V (chaos), calculated using BLOSUM62-based TCRdist between CDR3 peptides within each V-J. Welch's t-statistics and random forest reduced fewer than 550 V-J features to 13, which were used in a naive Bayes classifier (R e1071). No statistical method was used to set the sample size in advance, and investigators knew the group allocation. The paper reports TCR Vbeta CDR3 sequencing of more than 120 peripheral blood samples: around 41 ophthalmopathy, over 70 hyperthyroidism and about 17 progressor patients.

This receptor was identified in a woman in her twenties or thirties with Graves disease. Donor details come from another sample of the same person, matched by shared clones. The chain couples TRBV10-3 to TRBJ2-1, and 10 junction bases match TRBD2. The sample was peripheral blood mononuclear cells (PBMCs), taken at new diagnosis, from a patient treated with antithyroid drugs. The sequenced DNA: TGTGCCATCAGTGAGTCGTTGGCTAGCGGGAGCAATGAGCAGTTCTTC. Its product reads: CAISESLASGSNEQFF.